The 23 T cell receptor beta chains in this list originate from one sample, sequenced in a study of T cells after yellow fever vaccination. TCRdb ran MiXCR on the 5' RACE reads and lists one entry per CDR3 protein. The repertoire includes roughly 520,000 distinct CDR3 sequences, around a fifth of them detected once, and roughly 16% sits in the top ten. The material sequenced was PBMCs, taken roughly 20 days after the first yellow fever vaccination. The source is a man younger than 35 who received the YFV17D yellow fever vaccine.

This sequence joins TRBV29-1 and TRBJ2-6; D is unresolved. The V gene's germline CDR1 is SQVTM and CDR2 ANQGSEA. V lost 6 bases to trimming and J lost 0 bases, with 9 bases between them. The CDR3 is 14 amino acids. The CDR3 DNA reads TGCAGCGTCCGAGCAGGCTCTGGGGCCAACGTCCTGACTTTC. Protein sequence: CSVRAGSGANVLTF.

The V call is TRBV20-1, the J call TRBJ2-1; D unclear. Germline V CDR1 and CDR2: DFQATT, SNEGSKA (reference sequence). Trimming left V 1 base short and J 8 bases short, with 9 bases between. This CDR3 spans 12 amino acids. CDR3 sequence (DNA): TGCAGTGCTAGAGCCCCTAGAGATGAGCAGTTCTTC. This encodes CSARAPRDEQFF.

This clonotype was seen a single time. This sequence joins TRBV7-9 and TRBJ1-2; no clear D. This CDR3 region has 13 residues. Germline lookup yields CDR1 SEHNR and CDR2 FQNEAQ (reference sequence). V was cut by 2 bases and J by 6 bases, with 10 bases left in between. The CDR3 here is CASSLFGSDGYTF. As DNA, the CDR3 is TGTGCCAGCAGCTTATTTGGGTCGGATGGCTACACCTTC.

There are a few counts of this clonotype. The genes are TRBV20-1 and TRBJ2-5, with D tentatively TRBD1 (6 bases). There are 13 residues in the CDR3. With 2 bases removed from V and 5 bases from J, the gap between germline ends came to 12 bases. Per germline, CDR1 DFQATT and CDR2 SNEGSKA (reference sequence). The CDR3 DNA follows: TGCAGTGCTAGATTACAGGGTATGGAGACCCAGTACTTC. Protein sequence: CSARLQGMETQYF.

This clonotype came up many times. This chain uses TRBV5-1 with TRBJ1-5, with a weak D call TRBD1 (5 bases). The V and J ends lost 0 bases and 4 bases respectively, with 11 bases between them. This CDR3 has 15 amino acids. Germline CDR1 is SGHRS and CDR2 is YFSETQ. CDR3 loop: CASSLVGGSNQPQHF. The CDR3 nucleotides are TGCGCCAGCAGCTTGGTCGGGGGTAGTAATCAGCCCCAGCATTTT.

This clonotype was counted a few times. The chain combines TRBV25-1 with TRBJ2-2; D is perhaps TRBD1 (6 bases). V lost 3 bases to trimming and J lost 2 bases, with 10 bases between them. There are 15 residues in the CDR3. Looked up from germline, CDR1 is MGHDK and CDR2 is SYGVNS. The CDR3 sequence: CASSESGGNTGELFF. The CDR3 DNA is TGTGCCAGCAGTGAGAGTGGGGGCAACACCGGGGAGCTGTTTTTT.

The chain joins TRBV7-8 to TRBJ2-1, with D possibly TRBD1 on 6 matching bases. Germline V gives CDR1 SGHVS, CDR2 FQNEAQ. Trimming left V 1 base short and J 4 bases short, with 11 bases between. The CDR3 has 15 amino acids. This CDR3 reads CASSLVWGLYNEQFF. The CDR3 nucleotides read TGTGCCAGCAGCTTAGTGTGGGGGCTATACAATGAGCAGTTCTTC.

The chain employs TRBV20-1 and TRBJ2-2; D is unclear. V gave up 7 bases and J gave up 1 base, with 7 bases separating them. CDR3 length: 12 amino acids. Per the germline V gene, CDR1 is DFQATT and CDR2 is SNEGSKA (reference sequence). The CDR3 reads CSVPENTGELFF. CDR3 coding DNA: TGCAGTGTGCCCGAGAACACCGGGGAGCTGTTTTTT.

This clonotype came up a few times. The chain joins TRBV20-1 to TRBJ2-5; 9 bases match TRBD1. The CDR3 has 13 amino acids. Losses at the gene ends were 6 bases for V and 5 bases for J; bases not matched to a gene: 7. From germline, CDR1 is DFQATT and CDR2 SNEGSKA (reference sequence). The CDR3 spells CSANTGGDETQYF. The CDR3 DNA reads as TGCAGTGCCAATACAGGGGGCGATGAGACCCAGTACTTC.

This chain links TRBV7-2 with TRBJ2-5, with TRBD2 matching over 12 bases. The V segment lost 3 bases and the J segment 7 bases; nucleotides outside the gene matches: 9. Germline CDR1 is SGHTA and CDR2 is FQGNSA. The CDR3 is 16 amino acids. As DNA, the CDR3 is TGTGCCAGCAGCTTTTCTAGCGGGGGGGCCGGGGGGACCCAGTACTTC. Translated, it gives CASSFSSGGAGGTQYF.

J is TRBJ2-3 and V is TRBV6-1; no clear D. V dropped 8 bases and J dropped 5 bases, with 14 bases sitting between them. From germline, CDR1 is MNHNS and CDR2 SASEGT. The CDR3 extends over 13 amino acids. The CDR3 DNA is TGTGCCAGCCCCCCCGAATATGGAGATACGCAGTATTTT. Its translation is CASPPEYGDTQYF.

This clonotype was recorded at least ten times. This chain uses TRBV11-2 with TRBJ1-1; TRBD1 is a possible D gene (5 bases). V was cut by 3 bases and J by 6 bases, with 11 bases left in between. In germline, CDR1 is SGHAT, CDR2 FQNNGV. This CDR3 is built from 13 residues. The CDR3 spells CASSFSRAAEAFF. CDR3 coding DNA: TGTGCCAGCAGCTTTAGCAGGGCCGCTGAAGCTTTCTTT. Full variable domain (remainder filled in from reference TRBV11-2 and TRBJ1-1): EAGVAQSPRYKIIEKRQSVAFWCNPISGHATLYWYQQILGQGPKLLIQFQNNGVVDDSQLPKDRFSAERLKGVDSTLKIQPAKLEDSAVYLCASSFSRAAEAFFGQGTRLTVV.

V gene TRBV23-1 combines with J gene TRBJ1-5; 7 bases fit TRBD1. TRBV23-1 is reported as an ORF; its role is uncertain. V shed 8 bases, J shed 2 bases, and the junction held 21 bases outside the gene matches. The CDR3 is 19 residues long. In DNA form, the CDR3 reads TGCGCCAGCGGGACAACAGGGACGCCAGGGGGGGTGGGCAATCAGCCCCAGCATTTT. Its protein is CASGTTGTPGGVGNQPQHF.

The chain recombines TRBV6-1 with TRBJ2-2; 7 nucleotides match TRBD1. The CDR3 sequence is 13 residues long. The V gene's germline CDR1 is MNHNS and CDR2 SASEGT. V shed 8 bases, J shed 2 bases, and the junction held 2 bases outside the gene matches. CDR3 residues: CASGTANTGELFF. The CDR3 nucleotides are TGTGCCAGCGGGACAGCTAACACCGGGGAGCTGTTTTTT.

The chain employs TRBV19 and TRBJ1-2; weak D call: TRBD1 (5 bases). The V end was cut by 5 bases, the J end by 7 bases, with 14 bases between. CDR1 LNHDA and CDR2 SQIVND come from the germline V gene (reference sequence). This CDR3 has 13 residues. The DNA of the CDR3 is TGTGCCAGTAGTGAGCAGGGCTTCGGTGGCTACACCTTC. Translating it yields CASSEQGFGGYTF.

This chain connects TRBV6-5 to TRBJ1-4, with 8 bases matching TRBD1. The CDR3 sequence is 15 residues long. The V and J ends lost 0 bases and 7 bases, in that order; junction bases with no gene match: 4. Germline V gene lookup returns CDR1 MNHEY and CDR2 SVGAGI. CDR3 region: CASSYSGQGSEKLFF. DNA for the CDR3: TGTGCCAGCAGTTACTCCGGACAGGGCAGTGAAAAACTGTTTTTT.

The rearrangement uses TRBV4-2 and TRBJ2-1, with 10 bases fitting TRBD2. CDR1 is LGHNA, CDR2 YNFKEQ, per germline. The V and J ends lost 1 base and 9 bases, in that order; junction bases with no gene match: 9. The CDR3 extends over 16 amino acids. The CDR3 here is CASSQVHSGGYVEQFF. CDR3 bases: TGTGCCAGCAGCCAAGTCCATAGCGGGGGGTATGTTGAGCAGTTCTTC.

This clonotype was detected many times. This chain joins TRBV5-1 and TRBJ2-5, with D perhaps matching TRBD1 (6 bases). This CDR3 spans 13 amino acids. Germline CDR1 is SGHRS and CDR2 is YFSETQ. V shed 3 bases and J shed 5 bases, with 11 bases lying between them. The CDR3 sequence is CASSSTGSETQYF. CDR3 in DNA: TGCGCCAGCAGCTCTACAGGGTCGGAGACCCAGTACTTC.

The chain combines TRBV5-1 with TRBJ2-3, with 7 bases fitting TRBD2. Germline V gives CDR1 SGHRS, CDR2 YFSETQ. CDR3 length: 14 residues. Trimming took 3 bases from V and 3 from J; bases not matched to a gene: 4. Here the CDR3 DNA reads TGCGCCAGCAGCTACGGACTAGTGACAGATACGCAGTATTTT. Amino acid sequence: CASSYGLVTDTQYF.

This clonotype was counted a few times. The rearrangement joins TRBV5-4 to TRBJ2-3, with a tentative D call TRBD2 (5 bases). The germline CDR1 and CDR2 sequences are SGHNT and YYREEE (reference sequence). This CDR3 is built from 16 residues. V was cut by 0 bases and J by 1 base, with 12 bases left in between. CDR3 in amino acids: CASSLEGGLGTDTQYF. The CDR3 DNA is TGTGCCAGCAGCTTGGAGGGCGGGCTAGGCACAGATACGCAGTATTTT. Combining the CDR3 with reference TRBV5-4 and TRBJ2-3 gives the whole variable domain ETGVTQSPTHLIKTRGQQVTLRCSSQSGHNTVSWYQQALGQGPQFIFQYYREEENGRGNFPPRFSGLQFPNYSSELNVNALELDDSALYLCASSLEGGLGTDTQYFGPGTRLTVL.

This clonotype was seen ten or more times. CDR3 sequence: CASSPNSNQPQHF. The CDR3 DNA follows: TGTGCCAGCAGCCCCAATAGCAATCAGCCCCAGCATTTT. The chain links TRBV18 to TRBJ1-5; D is undetermined. Trimming shortened V by 8 bases and J by 0 bases, and 8 bases separated the two germline ends. Germline V lookup: CDR1 KGHSH, CDR2 LQKENI. The length of the CDR3 is 13 residues.

The gene calls are TRBV20-1 and TRBJ2-1; D ambiguous. Germline CDR1 reads DFQATT; CDR2 reads SNEGSKA (reference sequence). CDR3 length equals 12 residues. The ends were cut back, 0 bases at V and 13 bases at J, with 13 bases in the middle. The CDR3 here is CSARDLMLLQFF. In nucleotides, the CDR3 is TGCAGTGCTAGAGATCTCATGCTCCTCCAGTTCTTC.

The chain is built from TRBV20-1 and TRBJ2-1, with no clear D. V was pared by 6 bases and J by 6 bases, with 15 bases between. CDR3 length: 13 residues. Germline CDR1 and CDR2: DFQATT and SNEGSKA (reference sequence). CDR3 in amino acids: CSAHPHSLNEQFF. In DNA, the CDR3 is TGCAGTGCCCACCCACACAGCCTCAATGAGCAGTTCTTC.